Following are 11 T cell receptor beta chains from one sample sequenced in a study of cytomegalovirus exposure and HLA in healthy donors. The PCR ran on 60 Vbeta and 13 Jbeta primers. Clones were read by immunoSEQ multiplex PCR, and TCRdb kept only the in-frame ones, dropping some. The ten most abundant clones cover about 0.59% of a sample with around 120,000 clones. The source material was PBMCs. These receptors originate from a man aged 50 or older in good health and CMV-seronegative.

This chain connects TRBV27 to TRBJ2-3, with 9 bases matching TRBD2. CDR3 length equals 19 residues. The V gene end was trimmed by 4 bases and the J gene end by 5 bases; junction bases not matched to a gene: 19. The germline CDR1 and CDR2 sequences are MNHEY and SMNVEV (reference sequence). This CDR3 reads CASSSSSIAGVRGGDTQYF. The CDR3 nucleotides read TGTGCCAGCAGTTCTTCTTCGATAGCGGGAGTGCGTGGTGGAGATACGCAGTATTTT.

The chain carries TRBV5-4 and TRBJ2-2; D gene unclear. The germline CDR1 and CDR2 sequences are SGHNT and YYREEE (reference sequence). This CDR3 region has 15 residues. The V and J ends lost 0 bases and 6 bases respectively, with 12 bases between them. CDR3 in amino acids: CASSLGPPRSGELFF. CDR3 sequence (DNA): TGTGCCAGCAGCTTGGGGCCCCCGAGGTCCGGGGAGCTGTTTTTT.

The V and J genes are TRBV5-5 and TRBJ1-1; D remains unclear. V gave up 4 bases and J gave up 4 bases, with 11 bases separating them. This CDR3 region has 13 residues. In germline, CDR1 is SGHKS, CDR2 YYEKEE (reference sequence). CDR3 bases: TGTGCCAGCAGCGTCCGGCGGGTCACTGAAGCTTTCTTT. Protein product: CASSVRRVTEAFF.

The chain couples TRBV27 to TRBJ2-3, with 7 positions matching TRBD1. V shed 4 bases and J 6 bases; nucleotides not matched to a gene: 19. The CDR3 runs to 18 residues. CDR1 is MNHEY, CDR2 SMNVEV, per germline (reference sequence). CDR3 loop: CASSSRRQGSTSWDTQYF. As DNA, the CDR3 is TGTGCCAGCAGTTCCAGACGACAGGGCTCCACATCCTGGGATACGCAGTATTTT.

The chain links TRBV6-5 to TRBJ2-1; 7 bases are shared with TRBD1. Germline V gene sequence: CDR1 MNHEY, CDR2 SVGAGI. This CDR3 region has 13 residues. J lost 8 bases, V lost 4 bases, and 5 bases had no gene match. The CDR3 DNA follows: TGTGCCAGCAGTTTCAGGGGGTTGGATGAGCAGTTCTTC. It yields the protein CASSFRGLDEQFF.

V usage is TRBV5-1 and J usage is TRBJ2-1; D may be TRBD1 (5 bases). The CDR3 extends over 14 amino acids. In germline, CDR1 is SGHRS, CDR2 YFSETQ. The V end lost 0 bases, the J end lost 7 bases, and 11 bases lay between the germline ends. The CDR3 region has the DNA TGCGCCAGCAGCTTGGGCAGGGTGGGGAATGAGCAGTTCTTC. Amino acids: CASSLGRVGNEQFF.

In DNA form, the CDR3 reads TGTGCCAGCAGCCCGACTAGCGGGAGTTACAATGAGCAGTTCTTC. Translating gives CASSPTSGSYNEQFF. This rearrangement joins TRBV7-2 to TRBJ2-1, with 12 bases matching TRBD2. This CDR3 comprises 15 residues. The junction had 3 bases not matched to a gene; V was cut back by 5 bases and J by 4 bases. Germline CDR1 SGHTA, CDR2 FQGNSA.

The DNA of the CDR3 is TGTGCCAGCAGACTCCAACAGGGAAGCAAAAACATTCAGTACTTC. Translated, it gives CASRLQQGSKNIQYF. The gene calls are TRBV5-8 and TRBJ2-4; possible D gene TRBD1, 6 bases. Per the germline V gene, CDR1 is SGHTS and CDR2 is YDEGEE. The CDR3 has 15 amino acids. Trimming removed 5 bases at V and 3 bases at J, with 15 bases between.

The rearrangement links TRBV2 to TRBJ1-2; no clear D. With 4 bases removed from V and 0 bases from J, the gap between germline ends came to 3 bases. Germline assignment: CDR1 SNHLY and CDR2 FYNNEI. This CDR3 comprises 12 residues. In DNA form, the CDR3 reads TGTGCCAGCAGTGCAACTAACTATGGCTACACCTTC. Translation: CASSATNYGYTF.

The genes are TRBV11-1 and TRBJ2-1; TRBD2 matches 7 bases. The germline CDR1 and CDR2 sequences are SGHAT and FQDESV (reference sequence). This CDR3 comprises 12 residues. Germline trimming cut 5 bases from V and 10 bases from J; bases unmatched to any gene: 5. In DNA, the CDR3 is TGTGCCAGCAGCCTCAGGGAGGGGGAGCAGTTCTTC. It codes for CASSLREGEQFF.

Here the CDR3 reads CASSQMRGNRGYTF. CDR3 coding DNA: TGCGCCAGCAGCCAGATGAGGGGGAATCGAGGCTACACCTTC. This chain uses TRBV4-3 with TRBJ1-2, with D possibly being TRBD1 (6 bases). V was shortened by 3 bases and J by 8 bases, with 16 bases between the two germline ends. This CDR3 has 14 amino acids. From germline, CDR1 is LGHNA and CDR2 YSLEER.